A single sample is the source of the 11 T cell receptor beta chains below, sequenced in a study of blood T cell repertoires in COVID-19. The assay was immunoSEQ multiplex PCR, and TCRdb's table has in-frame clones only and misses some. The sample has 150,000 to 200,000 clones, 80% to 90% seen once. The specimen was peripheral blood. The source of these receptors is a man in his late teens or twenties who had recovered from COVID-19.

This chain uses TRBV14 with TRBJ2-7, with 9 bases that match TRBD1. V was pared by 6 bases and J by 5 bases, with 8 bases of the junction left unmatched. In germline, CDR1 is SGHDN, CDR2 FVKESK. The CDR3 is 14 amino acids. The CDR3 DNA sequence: TGTGCCAGCAGTAGGACAGGGGTATACCACGAGCAGTACTTC. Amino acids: CASSRTGVYHEQYF.

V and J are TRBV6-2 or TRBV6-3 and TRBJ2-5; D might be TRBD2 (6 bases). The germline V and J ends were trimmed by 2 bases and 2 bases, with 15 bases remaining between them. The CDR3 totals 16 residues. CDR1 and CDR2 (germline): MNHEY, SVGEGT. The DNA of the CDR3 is TGTGCCAGCAGTTACGTAGTTAGTGCGGGACAAGAGACCCAGTACTTC. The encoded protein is CASSYVVSAGQETQYF.

The CDR3 DNA follows: TGTGCCAGCAGTACACAGGACCCCGGGGCCAAAAACATTCAGTACTTC. Translated: CASSTQDPGAKNIQYF. This rearrangement joins TRBV6-2 or TRBV6-3 to TRBJ2-4, with D possibly being TRBD1 (5 bases). The CDR3 covers 16 residues. Per the germline V gene, CDR1 is MNHEY and CDR2 is SVGEGT. Trimming removed 5 bases from V and 1 base from J, with 15 bases in between.

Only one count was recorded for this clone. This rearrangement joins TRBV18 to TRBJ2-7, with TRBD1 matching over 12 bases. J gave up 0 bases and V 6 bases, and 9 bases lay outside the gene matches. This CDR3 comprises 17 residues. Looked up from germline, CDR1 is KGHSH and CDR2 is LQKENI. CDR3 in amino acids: CASSSGTGGFLSYEQYF. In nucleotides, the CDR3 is TGTGCCAGCTCGAGCGGGACAGGGGGCTTTCTCTCCTACGAGCAGTACTTC.

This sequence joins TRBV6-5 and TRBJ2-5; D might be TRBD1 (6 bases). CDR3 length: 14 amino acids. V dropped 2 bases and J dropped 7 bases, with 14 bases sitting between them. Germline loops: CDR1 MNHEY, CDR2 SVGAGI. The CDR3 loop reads CASSYTTGQATQYF. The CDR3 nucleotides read TGTGCCAGCAGTTACACTACAGGGCAGGCGACCCAGTACTTC.

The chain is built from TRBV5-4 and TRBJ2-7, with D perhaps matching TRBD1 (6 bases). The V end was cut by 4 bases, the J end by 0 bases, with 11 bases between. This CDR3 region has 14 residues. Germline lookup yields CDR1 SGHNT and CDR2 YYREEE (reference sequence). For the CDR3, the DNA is TGTGCCAGCAGCCCCAGGGGTGGCTCCTACGAGCAGTACTTC. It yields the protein CASSPRGGSYEQYF.

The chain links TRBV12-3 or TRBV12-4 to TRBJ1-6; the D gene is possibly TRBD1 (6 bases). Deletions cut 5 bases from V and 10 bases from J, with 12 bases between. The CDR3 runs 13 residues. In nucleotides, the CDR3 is TGTGCCAGCAGTCGACAGGCCTACTCACCCCTCCACTTT. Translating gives CASSRQAYSPLHF.

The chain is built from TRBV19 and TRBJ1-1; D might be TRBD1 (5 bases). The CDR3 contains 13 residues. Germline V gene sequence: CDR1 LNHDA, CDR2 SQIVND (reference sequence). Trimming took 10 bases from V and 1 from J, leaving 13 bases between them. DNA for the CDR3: TGTGCCACGACAGCGATCAAGAACACTGAAGCTTTCTTT. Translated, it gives CATTAIKNTEAFF.

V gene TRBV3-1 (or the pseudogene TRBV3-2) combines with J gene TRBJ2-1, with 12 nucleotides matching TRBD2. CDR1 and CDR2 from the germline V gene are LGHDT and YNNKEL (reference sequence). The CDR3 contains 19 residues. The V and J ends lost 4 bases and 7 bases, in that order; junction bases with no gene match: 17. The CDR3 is CASSPFLPSGRAGINEQFF. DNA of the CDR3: TGTGCCAGCAGCCCCTTCTTGCCTAGCGGGAGGGCCGGTATAAATGAGCAGTTCTTC.

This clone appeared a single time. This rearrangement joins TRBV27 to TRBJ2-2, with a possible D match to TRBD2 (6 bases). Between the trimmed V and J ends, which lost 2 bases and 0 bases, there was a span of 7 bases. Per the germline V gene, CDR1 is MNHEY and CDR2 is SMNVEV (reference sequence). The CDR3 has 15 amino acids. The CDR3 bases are TGTGCCAGCAGTTTACGGGAGCCGAACACCGGGGAGCTGTTTTTT. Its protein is CASSLREPNTGELFF.

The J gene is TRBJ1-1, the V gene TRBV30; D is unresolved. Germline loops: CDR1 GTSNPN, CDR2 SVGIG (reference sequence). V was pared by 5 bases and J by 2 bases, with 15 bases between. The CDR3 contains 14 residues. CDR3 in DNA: TGTGCCTGGGCCTCAGGTCAGTTAAACACTGAAGCTTTCTTT. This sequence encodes CAWASGQLNTEAFF.